A single sample gave rise to the 11 T cell receptor beta chains below, sequenced in a study of T cells in Graves' hyperthyroidism and ophthalmopathy (dated by TCRdb to about 2019). The method behind the library was multiplex PCR. The data were produced on an Illumina HiSeq 2000. Amplification of TCR beta CDR3 regions was carried out from RNA transcripts. A first-round RT-PCR of the TCR CDR3 used the HTBI primer set with the Qiagen OneStep RT-PCR kit. Using fastp trimming at Q25 and MiXCR clonotype assembly, TCRdb reanalyzed the public sequencing data and kept in-frame beta chains. CDR3 protein duplicates are merged, each entry listing the most common genes and DNA. This sample is represented by a few hundred thousand distinct CDR3 sequences; approximately 13% of them were singletons. Jointly, the top ten make up 20% to 25% of the sample. Sequenced sample: blood. All receptors come from a man aged 25 to 40 with Graves' hyperthyroidism that later progressed to Graves' ophthalmopathy.

Concerning this clonotype: This may be a read error, as it is one base from a much larger clone. V and J are TRBV20-1 and TRBJ1-6; no reliable D call. Germline V gene lookup returns CDR1 DFQATT and CDR2 SNEGSKA (reference sequence). CDR3 length: 13 residues. CDR3 sequence (DNA): TGCAGTACGAGTCCCTCCTATAATTCAGCCCTCCACTTT. Protein: CSTSPSYNSALHF.

In this sample, this clonotype turned up many times. V usage is TRBV11-1 and J usage is TRBJ2-1; perhaps TRBD1 as D (5 bases). Germline CDR1 reads SGHAT; CDR2 reads FQDESV (reference sequence). The V end lost 1 base, the J end lost 4 bases, and 14 bases lay between the germline ends. The CDR3 extends over 16 amino acids. CDR3 DNA: TGTGCCAGCAGCTTAGGGGTGGCAGGGCCATACAATGAGCAGTTCTTC. Amino acids: CASSLGVAGPYNEQFF.

This clonotype was observed a few times. The V call is TRBV5-1, the J call TRBJ2-1; D uncertain. The CDR3 contains 14 residues. Looked up from germline, CDR1 is SGHRS and CDR2 is YFSETQ. The ends were cut back, 1 base at V and 7 bases at J, with 12 bases in the middle. CDR3 coding DNA: TGCGCCAGCAGCTTGTCTCAGATTAGTAATGAGCAGTTCTTC. Protein product: CASSLSQISNEQFF.

This clonotype came up many times. DNA for the CDR3: TGTGCCAGCAGCCCTTTACATAGCGCCCAAGAGACCCAGTACTTC. This translates into CASSPLHSAQETQYF. This chain joins TRBV5-5 and TRBJ2-5, with D possibly matching TRBD2 (5 bases). V dropped 4 bases and J dropped 1 base, with 14 bases sitting between them. Per the germline V gene, CDR1 is SGHKS and CDR2 is YYEKEE (reference sequence). CDR3 size: 15 residues.

This clonotype has a count of ten or more. V gene TRBV12-3 or TRBV12-4 combines with J gene TRBJ1-5; TRBD1 aligns across 10 bases. With 5 bases clipped from V and 6 bases from J, the junction kept 4 bases outside the gene matches. This CDR3 comprises 14 residues. The CDR3 nucleotides are TGTGCCAGCAGTCAGACAGGGGGCCCTCAGCCCCAGCATTTT. Protein: CASSQTGGPQPQHF.

In this sample, this clonotype turned up many times. J is TRBJ1-4 and V is TRBV12-3 or TRBV12-4; 10 positions agree with TRBD1. The V gene end was trimmed by 4 bases and the J gene end by 0 bases; junction bases not matched to a gene: 5. The CDR3 has 17 residues. The CDR3, as DNA: TGTGCCAGCAGTTGGGACAGGGGCCTAGCAACTAATGAAAAACTGTTTTTT. Translation gives CASSWDRGLATNEKLFF.

The chain couples TRBV15 to TRBJ1-2, with D possibly being TRBD1 (5 bases). The CDR3 runs 15 residues. V gave up 5 bases and J gave up 7 bases, with 20 bases separating them. CDR1 and CDR2 (germline): LNHNV, YYDKDF (reference sequence). CDR3 sequence reads: CATSLITGGLGGYTF. The CDR3 coding sequence is TGTGCCACCAGCTTGATCACAGGTGGATTAGGTGGCTACACCTTC.

In its sample, this clonotype was seen many times. The V call is TRBV5-1, the J call TRBJ2-1; perhaps D is TRBD1 or TRBD2 (5 bases each). With 1 base removed from V and 6 bases from J, the gap between germline ends came to 11 bases. CDR3 length: 14 residues. Germline CDR1 reads SGHRS; CDR2 reads YFSETQ. The CDR3 DNA reads as TGCGCCAGCAGCTTGTGGGGGAACACCAATGAGCAGTTCTTC. It translates to CASSLWGNTNEQFF. Using reference TRBV5-1 and TRBJ2-1 for the parts outside the CDR3, the full variable domain is KAGVTQTPRYLIKTRGQQVTLSCSPISGHRSVSWYQQTPGQGLQFLFEYFSETQRNKGNFPGRFSGRQFSNSRSEMNVSTLELGDSALYLCASSLWGNTNEQFFGPGTRLTVL.

The sample holds many counts of this clonotype. The V and J genes are TRBV7-3 and TRBJ2-3; TRBD2 matches 8 bases. Losses at the gene ends were 4 bases for V and 2 bases for J; bases not matched to a gene: 5. The germline CDR1 and CDR2 sequences are SGHTA and FQGTGA. The length of the CDR3 is 15 residues. The CDR3 loop reads CASSWTGGPTDTQYF. CDR3 sequence (DNA): TGTGCCAGCAGCTGGACGGGGGGGCCCACAGATACGCAGTATTTT.

This clonotype was seen many times. The chain uses TRBV27 and TRBJ1-1; D might be TRBD1 (6 bases). The CDR3 is made up of 13 amino acids. The germline CDR1 and CDR2 sequences are MNHEY and SMNVEV (reference sequence). Trimming removed 6 bases at V and 3 bases at J, with 11 bases between. CDR3 nucleotide sequence: TGTGCCAGCAGGGGGGGGCGCCACACTGAAGCTTTCTTT. Its translation is CASRGGRHTEAFF.

As for this clonotype: A much larger clonotype is one base distant, so this may be a read error. The chain uses TRBV5-1 and TRBJ2-7; D ambiguous. The germline CDR1 and CDR2 sequences are SGHRS and YFSETQ. The CDR3 is made up of 15 amino acids. Trimming pared 6 bases from V and 6 bases from J, leaving 22 bases between. The CDR3: CASTSGATEPCEQYF. As DNA, the CDR3 is TGCGCCAGCACTTCTGGCGCGACGGAACCCTGCGAGCAGTACTTC.